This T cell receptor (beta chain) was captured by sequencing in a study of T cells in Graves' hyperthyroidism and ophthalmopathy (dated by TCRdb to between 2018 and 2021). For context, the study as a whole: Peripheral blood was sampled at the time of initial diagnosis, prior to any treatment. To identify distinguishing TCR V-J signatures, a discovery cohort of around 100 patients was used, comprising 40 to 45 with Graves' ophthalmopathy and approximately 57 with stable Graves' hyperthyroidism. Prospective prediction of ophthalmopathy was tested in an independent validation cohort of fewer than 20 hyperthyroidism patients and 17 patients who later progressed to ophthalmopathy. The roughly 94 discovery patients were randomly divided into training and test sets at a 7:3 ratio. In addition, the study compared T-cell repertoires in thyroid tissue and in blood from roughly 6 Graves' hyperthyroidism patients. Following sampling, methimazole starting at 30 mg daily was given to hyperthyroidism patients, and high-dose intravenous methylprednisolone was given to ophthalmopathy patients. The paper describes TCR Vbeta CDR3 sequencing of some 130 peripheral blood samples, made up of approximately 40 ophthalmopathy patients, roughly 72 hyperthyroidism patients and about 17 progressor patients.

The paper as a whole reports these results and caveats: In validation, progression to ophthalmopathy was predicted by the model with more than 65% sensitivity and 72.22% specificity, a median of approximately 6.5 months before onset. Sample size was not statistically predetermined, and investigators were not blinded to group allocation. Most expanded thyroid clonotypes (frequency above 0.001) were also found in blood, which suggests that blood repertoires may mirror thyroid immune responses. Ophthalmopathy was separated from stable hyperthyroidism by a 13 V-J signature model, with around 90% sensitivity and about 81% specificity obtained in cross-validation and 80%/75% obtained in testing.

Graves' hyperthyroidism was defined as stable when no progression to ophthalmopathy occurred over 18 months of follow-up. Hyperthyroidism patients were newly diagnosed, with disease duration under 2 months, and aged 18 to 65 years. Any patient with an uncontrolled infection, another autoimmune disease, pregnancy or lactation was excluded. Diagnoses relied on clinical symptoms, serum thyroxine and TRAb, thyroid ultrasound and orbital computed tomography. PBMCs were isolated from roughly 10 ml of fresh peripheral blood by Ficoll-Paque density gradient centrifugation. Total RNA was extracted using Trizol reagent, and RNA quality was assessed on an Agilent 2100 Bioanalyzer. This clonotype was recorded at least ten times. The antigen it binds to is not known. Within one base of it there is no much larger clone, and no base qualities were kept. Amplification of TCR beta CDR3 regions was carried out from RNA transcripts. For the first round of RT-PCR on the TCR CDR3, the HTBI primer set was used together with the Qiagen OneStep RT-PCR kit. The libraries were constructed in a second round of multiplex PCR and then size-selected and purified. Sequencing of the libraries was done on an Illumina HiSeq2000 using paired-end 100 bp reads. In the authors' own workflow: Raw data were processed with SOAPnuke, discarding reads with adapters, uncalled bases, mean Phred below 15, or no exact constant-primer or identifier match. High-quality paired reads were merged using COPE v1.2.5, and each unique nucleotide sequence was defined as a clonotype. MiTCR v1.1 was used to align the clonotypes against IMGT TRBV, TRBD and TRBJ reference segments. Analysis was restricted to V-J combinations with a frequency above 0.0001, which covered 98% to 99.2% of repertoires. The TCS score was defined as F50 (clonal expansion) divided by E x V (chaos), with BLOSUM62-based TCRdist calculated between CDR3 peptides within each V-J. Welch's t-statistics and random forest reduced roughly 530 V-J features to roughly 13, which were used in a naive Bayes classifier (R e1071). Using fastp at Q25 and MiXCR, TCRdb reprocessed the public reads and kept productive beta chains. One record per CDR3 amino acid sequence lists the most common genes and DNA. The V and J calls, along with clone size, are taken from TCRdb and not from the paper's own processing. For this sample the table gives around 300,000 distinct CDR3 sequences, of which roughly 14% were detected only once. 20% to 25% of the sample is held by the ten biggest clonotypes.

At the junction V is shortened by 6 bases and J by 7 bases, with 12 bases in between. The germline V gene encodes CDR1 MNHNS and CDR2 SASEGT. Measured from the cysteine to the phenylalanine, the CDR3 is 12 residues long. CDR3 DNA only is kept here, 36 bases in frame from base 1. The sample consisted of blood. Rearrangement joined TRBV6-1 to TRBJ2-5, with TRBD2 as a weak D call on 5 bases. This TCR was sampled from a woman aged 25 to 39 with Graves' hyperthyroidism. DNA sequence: TGTGCCAGCAGCAGCGGTTTCGGGACCCAGTACTTC. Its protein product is CASSSGFGTQYF.